The rows below give T cell receptor beta chains drawn from one sample of a study of blood T cell repertoires in COVID-19. Repertoires were generated with immunoSEQ multiplex PCR, while TCRdb's copy carries only in-frame clones and drops some. Counted here are fewer than 500,000 clones, about 90% occurring once; the ten biggest clones make up just under 2%. The sample taken for sequencing was PBMCs or T cells enriched from blood (not recorded which). These TCRs come from a woman between 18 and 29 years old with acute COVID-19. The CDR3 runs from the conserved cysteine through the conserved F or W. The D gene is left open where the match is weak. Size is omitted from some rows. Given values are once, few, many or a class for expanded clones.

J gene: TRBJ1-2
V gene: TRBV18
clone size: NA
D gene: NA
CDR3 DNA: TGTGCCAGCTCACCAGAGGGCGCCTATGGCTACACCTTC
CDR3 protein: CASSPEGAYGYTF

J gene: TRBJ2-1
V gene: TRBV9
clone size: NA
D gene: TRBD2
CDR3 DNA: TGTGCCAGCAGCGTAGCTGTGGGCGGGAGGGCCGGGAATGAGCAGTTCTTC
CDR3 protein: CASSVAVGGRAGNEQFF

J gene: TRBJ2-3
V gene: TRBV6-1
clone size: NA
D gene: TRBD1
CDR3 DNA: TGTGCCAGCAGTGAAAGAGGGACAGGCCTGACTAGCACAGATACGCAGTATTTT
CDR3 protein: CASSERGTGLTSTDTQYF

J gene: TRBJ2-1
V gene: TRBV27
clone size: NA
D gene: TRBD2
CDR3 DNA: TGTGCCAGCAGCCGCGGGACTAGCGGGAGACGAGAGCAGTTCTTC
CDR3 protein: CASSRGTSGRREQFF

J gene: TRBJ1-5
V gene: TRBV4-1
clone size: few
D gene: NA
CDR3 DNA: TGCGCCAGCAGCCAAGATCTGACTGATCAGCCCCAGCATTTT
CDR3 protein: CASSQDLTDQPQHF

J gene: TRBJ2-1
V gene: TRBV24-1
clone size: NA
D gene: TRBD1
CDR3 DNA: TGTGCCACCAGTGCATCCGGGACAGGAAAATACAATGAGCAGTTCTTC
CDR3 protein: CATSASGTGKYNEQFF

J gene: TRBJ2-5
V gene: TRBV2
clone size: NA
D gene: TRBD1
CDR3 DNA: TGTGCCAGCCACAGGGGGGAGACCCAGTACTTC
CDR3 protein: CASHRGETQYF

J gene: TRBJ2-2
V gene: TRBV4-2
clone size: NA
D gene: TRBD1
CDR3 DNA: TGTGCCAGCAGCCAAGATGGGGGGACAGGGTCCGGGGAGCTGTTTTTT
CDR3 protein: CASSQDGGTGSGELFF

J gene: TRBJ1-5
V gene: TRBV7-9
clone size: NA
D gene: NA
CDR3 DNA: TGTGCCAGCAGCTTAGCGCAGGGAGGGTTTCGTCAGCCCCAGCATTTT
CDR3 protein: CASSLAQGGFRQPQHF

J gene: TRBJ1-3
V gene: TRBV15
clone size: NA
D gene: NA
CDR3 DNA: TGTGCCACCAGCAGAGGGCAGGGTTCTGGAAACACCATATATTTT
CDR3 protein: CATSRGQGSGNTIYF

J gene: TRBJ1-2
V gene: TRBV7-9
clone size: NA
D gene: NA
CDR3 DNA: TGTGCCAGCAGCTTACTCTATGGCTACACCTTC
CDR3 protein: CASSLLYGYTF

J gene: TRBJ2-2
V gene: TRBV6-2/TRBV6-3
clone size: NA
D gene: TRBD2
CDR3 DNA: TGTGCCAGCAGTACTAGCGGGTACGGGGAGCTGTTTTTT
CDR3 protein: CASSTSGYGELFF